This TCR beta chain derives from a study of T cells in tuberculosis (dated by TCRdb to the late 2010s). Study-level background: In the study, CD1B tetramers and high-throughput TCR immunosequencing were combined to characterize T cells specific for the mycobacterial lipid antigen glucose monomycolate (GMM). On the study overall, not on this receptor specifically: T cells that bind the CD1B-GMM tetramer with low affinity may not have been captured by the stringent sort gate.

Because TCR-alpha and TCR-beta chains were sequenced unpaired, no information on chain pairing was available. The immunoSEQ multiplex PCR assay was used to generate TCR libraries, with TCR-beta and/or TCR-alpha/delta assays applied to each sample. The amplified TCR libraries were sequenced on the Illumina high-throughput platform. Processing in the source paper ran as follows. Clustering and dimensionality reduction relied on pairwise TCRdist distances among GMM-specific receptors from T cells that were either sorted ex vivo or expanded in vitro. Sequence motifs defined by gene usage and CDR3 content were checked for enrichment by comparing tetramer-positive and tetramer-negative populations. Sourced from immuneACCESS, this table was stored by TCRdb with only in-frame sequences that have V and J called. A share of the clones is absent; for the studies checked, an unresolved V gene accounts for under half, and the remainder has no known explanation. V and J calls and clone size are copied from that table; D and trimming were computed from the DNA. The sample data list nearly 60,000 clones, and over 75% of these were observed just once. The biggest ten clones account for around a fifth of the sample.

Trimmed from V: 2 bases; trimmed from J: 8 bases; junction bases lacking a gene match: 6. Measured from the cysteine to the phenylalanine, the CDR3 is 14 residues long. CDR3 DNA is the only sequence kept; it has 42 bases, read in frame from the first base. According to the germline V gene, CDR1 reads SGHRS and CDR2 reads YFSETQ. Regarding this clone: Within one base of it there is no much larger clone, and no base qualities were kept.

Thawed, overnight-rested PBMC were stained with GMM-loaded CD1B tetramer, a Live/Dead dye and anti-CD3, then sorted on a FACS Aria II. The CD1B tetramers were loaded with C32 glucose monomycolate that had been purified from Rhodococcus equi. PBMC used for tetramer sorting had been depleted of CD14-expressing monocytes for a separate study before cryopreservation. From each donor, approximately 98,000 tetramer-negative cells were sorted and were analyzed alongside the tetramer-positive cells. Antigen-specific T cells were sorted from several healthy South African adults using GMM-loaded CD1B tetramers.

This receptor was obtained from an adult woman with latent tuberculosis. The chain joins TRBV5-1 to TRBJ1-3, with 8 junctional bases fitting TRBD1. The source material was CD1b-GMM tetramer-negative cells sorted from PBMCs. In light of the paper, this sample's cell subset or site label describes: T cells not binding CD1B-GMM tetramer, sorted from same donor. The DNA sequence is TGCGCCAGCAGCTTAACAGGGGGTGGTTACACCATATATTTT. It specifies CASSLTGGGYTIYF.